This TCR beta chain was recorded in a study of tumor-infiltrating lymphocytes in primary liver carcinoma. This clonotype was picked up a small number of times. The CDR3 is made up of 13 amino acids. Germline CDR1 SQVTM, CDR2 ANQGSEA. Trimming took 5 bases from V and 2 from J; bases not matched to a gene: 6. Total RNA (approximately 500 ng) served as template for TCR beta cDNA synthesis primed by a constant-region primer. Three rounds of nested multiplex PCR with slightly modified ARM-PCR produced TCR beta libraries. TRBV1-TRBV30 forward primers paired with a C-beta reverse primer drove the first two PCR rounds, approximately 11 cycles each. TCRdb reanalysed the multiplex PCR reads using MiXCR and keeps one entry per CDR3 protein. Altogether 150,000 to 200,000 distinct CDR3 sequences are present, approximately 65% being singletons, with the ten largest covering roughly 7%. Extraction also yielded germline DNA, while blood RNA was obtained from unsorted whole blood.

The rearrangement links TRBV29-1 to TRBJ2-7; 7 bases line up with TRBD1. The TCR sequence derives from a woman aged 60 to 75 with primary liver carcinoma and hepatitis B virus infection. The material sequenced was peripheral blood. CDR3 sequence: CSVSWTGPYEQYF. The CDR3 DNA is TGCAGCGTTTCGTGGACAGGACCCTACGAGCAGTACTTC.